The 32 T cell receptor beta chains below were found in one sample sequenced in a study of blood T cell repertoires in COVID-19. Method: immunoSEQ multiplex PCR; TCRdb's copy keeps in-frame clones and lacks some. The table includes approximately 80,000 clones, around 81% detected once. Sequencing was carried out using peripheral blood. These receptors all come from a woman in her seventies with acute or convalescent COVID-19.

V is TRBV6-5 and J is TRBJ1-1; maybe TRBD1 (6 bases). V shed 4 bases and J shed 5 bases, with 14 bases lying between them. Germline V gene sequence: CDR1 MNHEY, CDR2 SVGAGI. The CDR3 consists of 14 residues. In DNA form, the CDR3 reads TGTGCCAGCAGTTTCCGGGGGGCGTCTACTGAAGCTTTCTTT. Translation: CASSFRGASTEAFF.

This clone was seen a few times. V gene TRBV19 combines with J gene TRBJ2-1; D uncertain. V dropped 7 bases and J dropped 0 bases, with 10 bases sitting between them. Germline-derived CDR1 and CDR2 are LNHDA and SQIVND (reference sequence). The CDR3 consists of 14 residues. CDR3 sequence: CASTSGGSYNEQFF. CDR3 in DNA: TGTGCCAGTACGTCCGGTGGCTCCTACAATGAGCAGTTCTTC.

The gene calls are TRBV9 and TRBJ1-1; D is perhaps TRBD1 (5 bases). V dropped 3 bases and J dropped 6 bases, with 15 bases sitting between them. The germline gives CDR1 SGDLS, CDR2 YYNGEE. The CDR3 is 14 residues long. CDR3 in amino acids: CASSAEGGVAEAFF. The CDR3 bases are TGTGCCAGCAGCGCCGAAGGAGGGGTGGCTGAAGCTTTCTTT.

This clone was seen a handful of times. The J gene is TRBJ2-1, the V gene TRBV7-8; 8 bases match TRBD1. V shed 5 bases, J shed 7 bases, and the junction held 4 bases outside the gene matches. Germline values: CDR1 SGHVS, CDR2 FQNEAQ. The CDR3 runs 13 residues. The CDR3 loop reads CASSADRGNEQFF. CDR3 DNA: TGTGCCAGCAGCGCCGACAGGGGAAATGAGCAGTTCTTC.

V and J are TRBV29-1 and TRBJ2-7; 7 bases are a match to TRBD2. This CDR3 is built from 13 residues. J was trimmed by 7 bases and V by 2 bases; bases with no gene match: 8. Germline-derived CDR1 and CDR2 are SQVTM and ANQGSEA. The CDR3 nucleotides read TGCAGCGTTGAAAACCTAGCGGCGGGGGAGCAGTACTTC. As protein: CSVENLAAGEQYF.

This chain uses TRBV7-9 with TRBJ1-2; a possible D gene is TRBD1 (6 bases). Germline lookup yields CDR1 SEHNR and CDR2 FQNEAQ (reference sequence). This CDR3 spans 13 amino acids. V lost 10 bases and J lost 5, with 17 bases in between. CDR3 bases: TGTGCCACTACAGGGACCCAGGTATATGGCTACACCTTC. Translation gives CATTGTQVYGYTF.

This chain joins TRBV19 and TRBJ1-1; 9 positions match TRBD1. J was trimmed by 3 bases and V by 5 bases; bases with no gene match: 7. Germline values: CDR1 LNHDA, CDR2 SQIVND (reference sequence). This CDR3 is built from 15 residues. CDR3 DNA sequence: TGTGCCAGTAGTCACGGACAGGGGAAGTACACTGAAGCTTTCTTT. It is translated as CASSHGQGKYTEAFF.

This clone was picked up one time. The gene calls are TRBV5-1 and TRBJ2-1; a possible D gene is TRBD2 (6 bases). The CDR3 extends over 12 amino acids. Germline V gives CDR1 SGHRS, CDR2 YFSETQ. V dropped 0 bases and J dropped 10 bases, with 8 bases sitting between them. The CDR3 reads CASSLEAGEQFF. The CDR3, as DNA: TGCGCCAGCAGCTTGGAGGCGGGGGAGCAGTTCTTC.

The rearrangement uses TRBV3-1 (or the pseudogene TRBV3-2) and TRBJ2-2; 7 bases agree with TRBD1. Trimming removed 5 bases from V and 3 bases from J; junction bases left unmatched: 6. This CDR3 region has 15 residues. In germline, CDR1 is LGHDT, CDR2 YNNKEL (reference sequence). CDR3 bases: TGTGCCAGCAGCTCTCCGGGACAGCACACCGGGGAGCTGTTTTTT. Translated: CASSSPGQHTGELFF.

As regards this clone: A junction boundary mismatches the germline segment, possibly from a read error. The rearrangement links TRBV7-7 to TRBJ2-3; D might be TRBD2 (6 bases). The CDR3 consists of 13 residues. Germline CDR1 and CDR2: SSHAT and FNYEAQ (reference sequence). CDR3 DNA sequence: TGTGCTAGCAGCTTAGCGGAGGCAGATACGCAGTATTTT. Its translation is CASSLAEADTQYF.

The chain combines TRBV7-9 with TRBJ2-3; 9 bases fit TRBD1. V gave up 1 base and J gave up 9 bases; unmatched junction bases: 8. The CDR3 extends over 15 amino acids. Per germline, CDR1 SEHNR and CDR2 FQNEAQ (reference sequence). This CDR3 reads CASSLGGQGLGTQYF. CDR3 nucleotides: TGTGCCAGCAGCTTAGGGGGACAGGGCCTGGGAACGCAGTATTTT.

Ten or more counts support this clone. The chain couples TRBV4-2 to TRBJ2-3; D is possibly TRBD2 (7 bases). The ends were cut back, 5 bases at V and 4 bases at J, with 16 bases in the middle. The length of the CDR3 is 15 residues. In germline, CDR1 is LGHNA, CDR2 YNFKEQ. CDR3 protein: CASSTEGGIADTQYF. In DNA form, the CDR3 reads TGTGCCAGCAGCACCGAGGGGGGGATCGCAGATACGCAGTATTTT.

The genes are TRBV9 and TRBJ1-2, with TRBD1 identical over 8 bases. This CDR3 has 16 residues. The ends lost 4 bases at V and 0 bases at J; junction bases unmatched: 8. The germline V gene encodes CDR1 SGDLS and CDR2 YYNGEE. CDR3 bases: TGTGCCAGCAGCTTTGGGACAGGTGATGCTAACTATGGCTACACCTTC. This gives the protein CASSFGTGDANYGYTF.

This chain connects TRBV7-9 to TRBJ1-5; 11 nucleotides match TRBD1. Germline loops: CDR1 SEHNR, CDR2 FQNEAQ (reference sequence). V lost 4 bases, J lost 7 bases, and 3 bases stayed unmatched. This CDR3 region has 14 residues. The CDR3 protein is CASSSGQGEQPQHF. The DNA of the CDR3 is TGTGCCAGCAGCTCGGGACAGGGGGAACAGCCCCAGCATTTT. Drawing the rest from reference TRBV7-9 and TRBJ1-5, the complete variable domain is DTGVSQNPRHKITKRGQNVTFRCDPISEHNRLYWYRQTLGQGPEFLTYFQNEAQLEKSRLLSDRFSAERPKGSFSTLEIQRTEQGDSAMYLCASSSGQGEQPQHFGDGTRLSIL.

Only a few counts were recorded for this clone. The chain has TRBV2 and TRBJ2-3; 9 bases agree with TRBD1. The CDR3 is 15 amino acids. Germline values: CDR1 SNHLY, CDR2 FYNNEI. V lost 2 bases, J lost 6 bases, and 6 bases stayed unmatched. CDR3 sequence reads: CASSEWDRVEDTQYF. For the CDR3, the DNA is TGTGCCAGCAGTGAATGGGACAGGGTGGAGGATACGCAGTATTTT.

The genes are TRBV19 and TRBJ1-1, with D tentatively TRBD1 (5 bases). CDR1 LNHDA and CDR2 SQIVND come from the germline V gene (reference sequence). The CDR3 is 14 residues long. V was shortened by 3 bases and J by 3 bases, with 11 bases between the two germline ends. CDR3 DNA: TGTGCCAGTAGTATGTCAGGGTACTACACTGAAGCTTTCTTT. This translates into CASSMSGYYTEAFF. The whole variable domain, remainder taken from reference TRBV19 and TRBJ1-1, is DGGITQSPKYLFRKEGQNVTLSCEQNLNHDAMYWYRQDPGQGLRLIYYSQIVNDFQKGDIAEGYSVSREKKESFPLTVTSAQKNPTAFYLCASSMSGYYTEAFFGQGTRLTVV.

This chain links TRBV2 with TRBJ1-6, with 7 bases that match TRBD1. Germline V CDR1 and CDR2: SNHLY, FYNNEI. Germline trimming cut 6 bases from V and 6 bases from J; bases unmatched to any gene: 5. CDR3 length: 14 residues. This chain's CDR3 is CASRGQSTNSPLHF. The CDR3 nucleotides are TGTGCCAGCAGGGGACAGTCAACTAATTCACCCCTCCACTTT.

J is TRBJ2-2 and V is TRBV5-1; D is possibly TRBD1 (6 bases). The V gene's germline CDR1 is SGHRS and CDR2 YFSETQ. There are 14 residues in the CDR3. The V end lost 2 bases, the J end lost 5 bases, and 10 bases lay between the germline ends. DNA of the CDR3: TGCGCCAGCAGCTTCGCAGGGGAGACCGGGGAGCTGTTTTTT. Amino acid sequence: CASSFAGETGELFF.

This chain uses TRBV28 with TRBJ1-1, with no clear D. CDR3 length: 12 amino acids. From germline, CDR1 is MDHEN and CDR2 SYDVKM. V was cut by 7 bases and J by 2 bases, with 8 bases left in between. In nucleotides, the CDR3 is TGTGCCAGCACTATCCCTAACACTGAAGCTTTCTTT. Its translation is CASTIPNTEAFF.

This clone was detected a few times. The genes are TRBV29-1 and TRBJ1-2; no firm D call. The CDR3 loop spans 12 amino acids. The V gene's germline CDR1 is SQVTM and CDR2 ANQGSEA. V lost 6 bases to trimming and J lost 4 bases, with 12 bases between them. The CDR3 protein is CSVLTLAYGYTF. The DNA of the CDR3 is TGCAGCGTCCTGACACTAGCCTATGGCTACACCTTC.

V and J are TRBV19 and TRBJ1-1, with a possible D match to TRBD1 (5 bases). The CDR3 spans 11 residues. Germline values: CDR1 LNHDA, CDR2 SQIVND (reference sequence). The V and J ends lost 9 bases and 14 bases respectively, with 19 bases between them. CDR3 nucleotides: TGTGCCAGCACTAAGACAGCCCAGTGGTTCTTT. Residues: CASTKTAQWFF.

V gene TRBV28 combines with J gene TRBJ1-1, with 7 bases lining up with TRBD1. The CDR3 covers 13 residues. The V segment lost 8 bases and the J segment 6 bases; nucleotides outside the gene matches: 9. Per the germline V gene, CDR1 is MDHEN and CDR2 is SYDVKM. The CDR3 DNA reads TGTGCCAGCTACCGACAGGGTCTGCCTGAAGCTTTCTTT. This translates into CASYRQGLPEAFF.

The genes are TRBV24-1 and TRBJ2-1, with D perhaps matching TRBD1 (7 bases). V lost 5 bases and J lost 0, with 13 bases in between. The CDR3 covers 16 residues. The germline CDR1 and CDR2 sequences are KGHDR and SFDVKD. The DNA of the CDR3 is TGTGCCACCAGTGCCGCGGGACAGAGCTCCTACAATGAGCAGTTCTTC. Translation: CATSAAGQSSYNEQFF.

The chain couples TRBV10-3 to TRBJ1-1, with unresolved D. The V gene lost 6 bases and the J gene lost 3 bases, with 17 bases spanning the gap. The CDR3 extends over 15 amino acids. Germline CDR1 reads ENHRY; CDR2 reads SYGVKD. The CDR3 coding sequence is TGTGCCATCAGAGTGAGCCTACGCGGGGACACTGAAGCTTTCTTT. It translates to CAIRVSLRGDTEAFF.

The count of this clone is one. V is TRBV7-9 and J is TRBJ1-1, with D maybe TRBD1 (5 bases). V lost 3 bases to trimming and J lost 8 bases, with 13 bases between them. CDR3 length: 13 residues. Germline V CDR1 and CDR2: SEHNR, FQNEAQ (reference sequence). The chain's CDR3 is CASSFRDGREAFF. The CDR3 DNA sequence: TGTGCCAGCAGCTTCCGGGACGGGAGGGAAGCTTTCTTT.

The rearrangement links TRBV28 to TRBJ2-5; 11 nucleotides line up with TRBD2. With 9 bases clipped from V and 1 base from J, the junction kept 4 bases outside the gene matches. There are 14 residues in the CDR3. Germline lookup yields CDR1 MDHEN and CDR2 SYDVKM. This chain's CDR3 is CASKTSGAQETQYF. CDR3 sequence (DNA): TGTGCCAGTAAGACTAGCGGGGCCCAAGAGACCCAGTACTTC.

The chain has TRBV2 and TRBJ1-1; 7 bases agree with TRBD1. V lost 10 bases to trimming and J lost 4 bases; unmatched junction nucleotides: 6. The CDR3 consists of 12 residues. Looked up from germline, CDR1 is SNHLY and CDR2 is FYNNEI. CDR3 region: CATHRQGTEAFF. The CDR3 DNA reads TGTGCCACACACAGACAGGGCACTGAAGCTTTCTTT.

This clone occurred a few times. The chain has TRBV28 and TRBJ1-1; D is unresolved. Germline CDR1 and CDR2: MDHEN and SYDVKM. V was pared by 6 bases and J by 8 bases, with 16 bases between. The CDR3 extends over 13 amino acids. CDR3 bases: TGTGCCAGCAGCCCAGACACCCTCCACGAAGCTTTCTTT. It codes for CASSPDTLHEAFF.

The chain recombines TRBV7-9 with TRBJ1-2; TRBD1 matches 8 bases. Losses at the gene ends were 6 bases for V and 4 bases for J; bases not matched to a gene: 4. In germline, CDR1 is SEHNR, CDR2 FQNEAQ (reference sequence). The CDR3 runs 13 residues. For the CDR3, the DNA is TGTGCCAGCAGGTCCGGACAGGGCTATGGCTACACCTTC. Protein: CASRSGQGYGYTF.

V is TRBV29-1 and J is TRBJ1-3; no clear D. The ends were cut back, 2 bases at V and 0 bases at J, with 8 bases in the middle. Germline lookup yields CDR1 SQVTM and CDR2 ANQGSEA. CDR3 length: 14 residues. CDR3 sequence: CSVEQWLSGNTIYF. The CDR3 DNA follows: TGCAGCGTTGAACAATGGCTCTCTGGAAACACCATATATTTT.

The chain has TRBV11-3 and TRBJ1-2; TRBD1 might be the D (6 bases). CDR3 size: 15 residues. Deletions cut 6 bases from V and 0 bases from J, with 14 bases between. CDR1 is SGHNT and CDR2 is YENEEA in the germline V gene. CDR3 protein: CASSRGQLTNYGYTF. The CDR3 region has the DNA TGTGCCAGCAGTCGCGGACAGCTTACTAACTATGGCTACACCTTC.

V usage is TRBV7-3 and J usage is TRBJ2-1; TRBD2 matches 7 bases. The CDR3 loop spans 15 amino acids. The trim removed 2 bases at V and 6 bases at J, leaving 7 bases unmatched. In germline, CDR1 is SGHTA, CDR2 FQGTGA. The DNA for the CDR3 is TGTGCCAGCAGCTTACGTGGCGGGGAGGGCAATGAGCAGTTCTTC. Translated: CASSLRGGEGNEQFF.